The TCR beta chain under discussion was sequenced for a study of T cells in Graves' hyperthyroidism and ophthalmopathy. Overall study results and limits: Peripheral blood also featured most of the thyroid clonotypes expanded above 0.001.

Amplified TCR beta CDR3 regions derived from RNA transcripts. The TCR CDR3 first-round RT-PCR relied on the HTBI primer set. TCRdb processed the multiplex PCR reads anew with MiXCR; each CDR3 protein has one entry. Among 700,000 to 950,000 distinct CDR3 sequences listed, roughly a third were seen once. Remarks on this clonotype: Its specificity is unknown.

Together with thyroid ultrasound, orbital computed tomography, serum thyroxine and TRAb, clinical symptoms were used for diagnoses. A 10 ml volume of fresh peripheral blood provided the PBMCs. Deletions cut 8 bases from V and 3 bases from J, with 7 bases between. From germline, CDR1 is MNHEY and CDR2 SVGEGT. The CDR3 is 11 residues long. The genes are TRBV6-2 or TRBV6-3 and TRBJ2-5; D not certain. Sequenced: blood. The TCR originated in a woman aged 40 to 50 with Graves' hyperthyroidism. CDR3 amino acids: CASGKEETQYF. The CDR3 nucleotides read TGTGCCAGCGGAAAAGAAGAGACCCAGTACTTC.